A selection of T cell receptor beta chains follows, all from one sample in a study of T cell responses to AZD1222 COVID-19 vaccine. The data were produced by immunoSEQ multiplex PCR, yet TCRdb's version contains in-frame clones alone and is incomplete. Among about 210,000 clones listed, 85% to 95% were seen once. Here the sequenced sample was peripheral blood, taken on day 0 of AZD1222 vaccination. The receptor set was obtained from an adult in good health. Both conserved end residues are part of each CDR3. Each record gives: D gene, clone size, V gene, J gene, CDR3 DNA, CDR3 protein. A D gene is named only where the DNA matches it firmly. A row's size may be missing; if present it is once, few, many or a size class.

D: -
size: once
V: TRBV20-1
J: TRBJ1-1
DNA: TGCAGTGCTAGTTTTCAGGACACTGAAGCTTTCTTT
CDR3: CSASFQDTEAFF

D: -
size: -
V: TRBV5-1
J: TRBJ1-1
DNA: TGCGCCAGCAGCTTTGACCCGGGGGGAAACACTGAAGCTTTCTTT
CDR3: CASSFDPGGNTEAFF

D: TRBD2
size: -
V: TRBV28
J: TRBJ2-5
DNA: TGTGCCAGCAGTTTGCGGGGGGGCCTGTCAGAGACCCAGTACTTC
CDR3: CASSLRGGLSETQYF

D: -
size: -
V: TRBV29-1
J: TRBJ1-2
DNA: TGCAGCGTTGCGATCGTGGGGGTCGGGAACTATGGCTACACCTTC
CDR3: CSVAIVGVGNYGYTF

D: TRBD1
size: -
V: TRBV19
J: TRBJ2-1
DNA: TGTGCCAGTAGTCCACAGGGGGCTAACTACAATGAGCAGTTCTTC
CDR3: CASSPQGANYNEQFF

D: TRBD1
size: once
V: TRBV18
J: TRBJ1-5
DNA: TGTGCCAGCTCACCCGACAGGGGAGGCCAGCCCCAGCATTTT
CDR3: CASSPDRGGQPQHF

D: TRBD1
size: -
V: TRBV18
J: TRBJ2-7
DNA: TGTGCCAGCTCACACGGACAGGGCCTTTCCGAGCAGTACTTC
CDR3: CASSHGQGLSEQYF

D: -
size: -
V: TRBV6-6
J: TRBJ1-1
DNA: TGTGCCAGCAGTTCCCTTACGGGCCCCACTGAAGCTTTCTTT
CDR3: CASSSLTGPTEAFF

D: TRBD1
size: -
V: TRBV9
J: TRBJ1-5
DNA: TGTGCCAGCAGCGCCGGGACAGGGGTAAAACAGCCCCAGCATTTT
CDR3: CASSAGTGVKQPQHF

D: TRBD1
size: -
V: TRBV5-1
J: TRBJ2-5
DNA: TGCGCCAGCAGACCAACCGGGACAGGGGATGTAGAGACCCAGTACTTC
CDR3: CASRPTGTGDVETQYF

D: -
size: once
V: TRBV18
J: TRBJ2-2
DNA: TGTGCCAGCTCACCAGTCGGGCGGTCTAACACCGGGGAGCTGTTTTTT
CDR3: CASSPVGRSNTGELFF

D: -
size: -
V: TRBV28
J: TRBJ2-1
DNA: TGTGCCAGCCTTTGGGACGGAAACAATGAGCAGTTCTTC
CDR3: CASLWDGNNEQFF

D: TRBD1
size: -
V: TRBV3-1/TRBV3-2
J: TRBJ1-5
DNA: TGTGCCAGCAGCCGAGCCGGGACAGGGGGCAATCAGCCCCAGCATTTT
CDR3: CASSRAGTGGNQPQHF

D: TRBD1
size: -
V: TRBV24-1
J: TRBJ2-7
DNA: TGTGCCGTCCTCGGACAGGGAGCCTACGAGCAGTACTTC
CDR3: CAVLGQGAYEQYF

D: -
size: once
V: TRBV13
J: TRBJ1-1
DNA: TGTGCCAGCAGCAAACAGGGAGTGGACACTGAAGCTTTCTTT
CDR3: CASSKQGVDTEAFF

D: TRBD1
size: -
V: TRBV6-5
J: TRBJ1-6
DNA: TGTGCCAGCAGTCCAGGGACAGGGGTGCTTTCACCCCTCCACTTT
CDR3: CASSPGTGVLSPLHF

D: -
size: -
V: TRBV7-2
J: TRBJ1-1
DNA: TGTGCCAGCAGCTTAGTGGAGTATGCGGCTGAAGCTTTCTTT
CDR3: CASSLVEYAAEAFF

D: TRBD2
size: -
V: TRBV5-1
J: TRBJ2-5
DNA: TGCGCCAGCAGCGCCACCCCGGGACTAGCGAGAGAGACCCAGTACTTC
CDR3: CASSATPGLARETQYF

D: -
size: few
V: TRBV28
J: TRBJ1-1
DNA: TGTGCCAGCAGTCCAACACAGGGAACCATGAACACTGAAGCTTTCTTT
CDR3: CASSPTQGTMNTEAFF

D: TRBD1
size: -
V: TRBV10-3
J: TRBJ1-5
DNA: TGTGCCATCAGTGAGGGACAGGGGGTAGGTCAGCCCCAGCATTTT
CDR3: CAISEGQGVGQPQHF

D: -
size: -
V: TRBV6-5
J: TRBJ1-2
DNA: TGTGCCAGCAGTTACGGGGGAGGTCCAGCTAACTATGGCTACACCTTC
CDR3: CASSYGGGPANYGYTF

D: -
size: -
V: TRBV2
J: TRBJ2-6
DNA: TGTGCCAGCAGTGAATTAGGGCCTGGGGCCAACGTCCTGACTTTC
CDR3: CASSELGPGANVLTF

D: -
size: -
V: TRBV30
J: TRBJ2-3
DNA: TGTGCCTGGAGTGGAAGAAGCACAGATACGCAGTATTTT
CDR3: CAWSGRSTDTQYF

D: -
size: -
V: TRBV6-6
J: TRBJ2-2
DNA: TGTGCCAGCCACGGGGCCGTCCGCACCGGGGAGCTGTTTTTT
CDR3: CASHGAVRTGELFF

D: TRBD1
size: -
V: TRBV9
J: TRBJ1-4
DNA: TGTGCCAGCAGCGTAGGACAGGGAAATGAAAAACTGTTTTTT
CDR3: CASSVGQGNEKLFF

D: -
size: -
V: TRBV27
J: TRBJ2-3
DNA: TGTGCCAGCAGTTTCATCCTAGCAACGAGCACAGATACGCAGTATTTT
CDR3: CASSFILATSTDTQYF

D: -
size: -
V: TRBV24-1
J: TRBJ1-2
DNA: TGTGCCACCAGTGATCCCTCTCTCACGACAAGAGGCTACACCTTC
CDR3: CATSDPSLTTRGYTF

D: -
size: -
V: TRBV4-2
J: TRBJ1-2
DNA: TGTGCCAGCAGCCAAAGTCTCGCAGGGGACTACTATGGCTACACCTTC
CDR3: CASSQSLAGDYYGYTF

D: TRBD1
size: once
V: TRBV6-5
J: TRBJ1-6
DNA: TGTGCCAGCAGTTACTCGGGACAGGGGGCCGGTTCACCCCTCCACTTT
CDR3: CASSYSGQGAGSPLHF

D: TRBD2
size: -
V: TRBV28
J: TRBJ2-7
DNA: TGTGCCAGCAGTCCTACGGGGGGGGGCAACCACTACGAGCAGTACTTC
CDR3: CASSPTGGGNHYEQYF

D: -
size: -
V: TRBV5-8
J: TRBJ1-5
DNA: TGTGCCAGCAGCCCAGGTTTTAGCAATCAGCCCCAGCATTTT
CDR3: CASSPGFSNQPQHF

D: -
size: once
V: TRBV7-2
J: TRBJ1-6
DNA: TGTGCCAGCAGCAATCCGGGAAACTATAATTCACCCCTCCACTTT
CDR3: CASSNPGNYNSPLHF

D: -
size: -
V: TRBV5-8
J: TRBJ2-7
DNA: TGTGCCAGCAGCTGGCGGACGGGCTCCTACGAGCAGTACTTC
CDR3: CASSWRTGSYEQYF

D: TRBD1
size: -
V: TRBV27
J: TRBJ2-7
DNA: TGTGCCAGCAGTTTATCGGGACAGGGGAGCTACGAGCAGTACTTC
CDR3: CASSLSGQGSYEQYF

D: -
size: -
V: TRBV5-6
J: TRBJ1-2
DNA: TGTGCCAGCAGCTGGGGGACGGGCTATGGCTACACCTTC
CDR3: CASSWGTGYGYTF

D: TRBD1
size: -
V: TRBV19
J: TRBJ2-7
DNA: TGTGCCAGTAGTCCGAGGCCGGGACAGACCTACGAGCAGTACTTC
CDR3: CASSPRPGQTYEQYF

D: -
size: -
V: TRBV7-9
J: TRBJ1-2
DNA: TGTGCCAGCAGCTTAGGGCAAGATAACTATGGCTACACCTTC
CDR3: CASSLGQDNYGYTF

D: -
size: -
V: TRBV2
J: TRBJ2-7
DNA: TGTGCCAGCAGTGAAGAGCGGCAGAGAACCTCCTTC
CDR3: CASSEERQRTSF

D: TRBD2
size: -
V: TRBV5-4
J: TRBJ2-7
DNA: TGTGCCAGCAGCCTGACGGGGGGGGTAGAGCAGTACTTC
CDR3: CASSLTGGVEQYF

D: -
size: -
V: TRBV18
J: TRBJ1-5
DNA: TGTGCCAGCTCACCTGGGGCAGGACAACTCAATCAGCCCCAGCATTTT
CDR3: CASSPGAGQLNQPQHF

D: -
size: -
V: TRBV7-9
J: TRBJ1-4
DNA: TGTGCCAGCAGCCCGACAACAACTAATGAAAAACTGTTTTTT
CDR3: CASSPTTTNEKLFF

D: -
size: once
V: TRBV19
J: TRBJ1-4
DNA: TGTGCCAGTAGTACCCCAAAAGCAACTAATGAAAAACTGTTTTTT
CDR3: CASSTPKATNEKLFF

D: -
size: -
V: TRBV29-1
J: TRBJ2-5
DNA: TGCAGCGTTACGAGGGTCGAGACCCAGTACTTC
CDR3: CSVTRVETQYF

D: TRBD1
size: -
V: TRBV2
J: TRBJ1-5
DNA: TGTGCCGTACAGGGGAGAGGCCAGCCCCAGCATTTT
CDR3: CAVQGRGQPQHF

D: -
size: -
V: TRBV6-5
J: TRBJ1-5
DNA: TGTGCCAGCACCCAGGCCAGCCTCCAACCCCAGCATTTT
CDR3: CASTQASLQPQHF

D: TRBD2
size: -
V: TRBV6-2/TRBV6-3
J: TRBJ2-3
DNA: TGTGCCAGCAGTTACGGGTCGGGGGGGCTAGCTGGTACGGAGGATACGCAGTATTTT
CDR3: CASSYGSGGLAGTEDTQYF

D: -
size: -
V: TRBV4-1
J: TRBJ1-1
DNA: TGCGCCAGCACCGGGGACGGAATTAACACTGAAGCTTTCTTT
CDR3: CASTGDGINTEAFF

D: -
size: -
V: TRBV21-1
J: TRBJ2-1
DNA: TGTGCCAGCAGCAAAGCGCGACAGGGCAATGAGCAGTTCTTC
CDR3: CASSKARQGNEQFF

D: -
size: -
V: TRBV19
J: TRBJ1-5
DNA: TGTGCCAGTAGTTTACGAGGGTTAGTCAATCAGCCCCAGCATTTT
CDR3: CASSLRGLVNQPQHF

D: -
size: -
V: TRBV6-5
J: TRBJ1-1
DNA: TGTGCCAGCGGGTCCCGGGACACGAACACTGAAGCTTTCTTT
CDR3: CASGSRDTNTEAFF

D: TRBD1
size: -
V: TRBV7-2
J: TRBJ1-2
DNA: TGTGCCAGCAGCTTGGGGACAGGCTCCTATGGCTACACCTTC
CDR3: CASSLGTGSYGYTF